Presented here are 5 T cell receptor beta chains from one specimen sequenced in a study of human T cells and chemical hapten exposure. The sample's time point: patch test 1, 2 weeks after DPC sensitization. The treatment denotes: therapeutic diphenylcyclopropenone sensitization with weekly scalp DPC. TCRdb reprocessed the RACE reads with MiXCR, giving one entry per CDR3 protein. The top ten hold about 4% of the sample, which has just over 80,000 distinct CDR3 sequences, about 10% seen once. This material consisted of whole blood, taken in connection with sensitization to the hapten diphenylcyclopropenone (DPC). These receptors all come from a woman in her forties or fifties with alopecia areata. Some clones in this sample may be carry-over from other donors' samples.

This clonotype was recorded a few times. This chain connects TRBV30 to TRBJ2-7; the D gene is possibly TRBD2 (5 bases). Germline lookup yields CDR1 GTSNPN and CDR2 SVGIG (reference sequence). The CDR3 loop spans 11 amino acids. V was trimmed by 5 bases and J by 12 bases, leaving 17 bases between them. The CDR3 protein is CAWFLGDVSYF. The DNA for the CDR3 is TGTGCCTGGTTTTTGGGAGATGTCTCGTACTTC.

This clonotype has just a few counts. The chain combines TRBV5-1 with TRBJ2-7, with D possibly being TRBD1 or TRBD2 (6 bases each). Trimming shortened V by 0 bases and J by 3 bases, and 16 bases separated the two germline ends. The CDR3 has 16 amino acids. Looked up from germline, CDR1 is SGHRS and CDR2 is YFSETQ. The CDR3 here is CASSLGQGRMYYEQYF. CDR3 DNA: TGCGCCAGCAGCTTGGGTCAGGGGAGGATGTACTACGAGCAGTACTTC.

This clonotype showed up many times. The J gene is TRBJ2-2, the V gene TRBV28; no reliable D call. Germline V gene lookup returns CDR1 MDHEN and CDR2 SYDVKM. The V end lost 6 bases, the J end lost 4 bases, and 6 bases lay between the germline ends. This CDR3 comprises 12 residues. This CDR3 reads CASRRSTGELFF. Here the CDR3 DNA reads TGTGCCAGCAGACGGTCCACCGGGGAGCTGTTTTTT.

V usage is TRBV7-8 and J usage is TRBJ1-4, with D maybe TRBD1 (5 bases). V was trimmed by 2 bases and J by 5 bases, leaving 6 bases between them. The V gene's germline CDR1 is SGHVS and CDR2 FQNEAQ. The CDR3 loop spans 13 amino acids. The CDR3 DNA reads TGTGCCAGCAGCTTACGGGGGAATGAAAAACTGTTTTTT. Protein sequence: CASSLRGNEKLFF. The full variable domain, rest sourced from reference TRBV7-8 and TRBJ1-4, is GAGVSQSPRYKVAKRGQDVALRCDPISGHVSLFWYQQALGQGPEFLTYFQNEAQLDKSGLPSDRFFAERPEGSVSTLKIQRTQQEDSAVYLCASSLRGNEKLFFGSGTQLSVL.

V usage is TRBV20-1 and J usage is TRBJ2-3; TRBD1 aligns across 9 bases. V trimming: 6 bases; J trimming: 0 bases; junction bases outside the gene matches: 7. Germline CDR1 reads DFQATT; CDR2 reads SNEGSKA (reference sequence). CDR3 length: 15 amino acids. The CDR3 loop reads CSALYRGPSTDTQYF. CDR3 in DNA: TGCAGTGCCCTCTACAGGGGGCCAAGCACAGATACGCAGTATTTT.